These 27 T cell receptor beta chains came from one sample sequenced in a study of OX40 agonist ivuxolimab in advanced cancers. The library was produced with the immunoSEQ multiplex PCR assay. The clones in this table, taken by TCRdb from immuneACCESS, are in-frame only. Not every clone is retained; where verified, under half of the shortfall comes from an unresolved V gene, and the cause of the rest is unknown. In this sample the table shows about 68,000 clones, approximately 87% of which occur a single time. Around 0.7% of the sample is taken by the ten largest. The sample consisted of CD4+ or CD8+ T cells sorted from blood, taken in a trial of the OX40 agonist ivuxolimab. The receptors come from an adult with an advanced solid tumor such as melanoma, head and neck, liver or kidney cancer.

This chain joins TRBV18 and TRBJ2-4; 12 bases align to TRBD2. The V gene's germline CDR1 is KGHSH and CDR2 LQKENI. The CDR3 sequence is 17 residues long. J was trimmed by 2 bases and V by 6 bases; bases with no gene match: 8. Written as DNA, the CDR3 is TGTGCCAGCTCCTCCGGACTAGCGGGGAACACCAAAAACATTCAGTACTTC. Translating it yields CASSSGLAGNTKNIQYF.

The chain recombines TRBV5-1 with TRBJ1-3; D uncertain. Trimming took off 0 bases at V and 0 bases at J, with 10 bases between the two ends. The CDR3 contains 16 residues. Germline V lookup: CDR1 SGHRS, CDR2 YFSETQ. The CDR3 nucleotides read TGCGCCAGCAGCTTGGGTGCGGCCTCCTCTGGAAACACCATATATTTT. This encodes CASSLGAASSGNTIYF.

CDR3 region: CASSLEAGGPYEQYF. The CDR3 nucleotides read TGTGCCAGCAGCTTAGAAGCGGGGGGGCCCTACGAGCAGTACTTC. V is TRBV7-8 and J is TRBJ2-7; 10 positions agree with TRBD2. Germline loops: CDR1 SGHVS, CDR2 FQNEAQ. The CDR3 totals 15 residues. V lost 1 base, J lost 2 bases, and 2 bases stayed unmatched.

This chain connects TRBV6-5 to TRBJ2-7; possibly TRBD1 or TRBD2 for D (5 bases each). The CDR3 is 13 residues long. Germline V gene lookup returns CDR1 MNHEY and CDR2 SVGAGI. V gave up 6 bases and J gave up 3 bases, with 12 bases separating them. CDR3 nucleotides: TGTGCCAGCAGGACCGGGGACGGCTACGAGCAGTACTTC. Translating gives CASRTGDGYEQYF.

This rearrangement joins TRBV7-2 to TRBJ1-2, with D perhaps matching TRBD1 (5 bases). The CDR3 totals 14 residues. Trimming cost V 1 base and J 3 bases, with 9 bases left between them. Germline V CDR1 and CDR2: SGHTA, FQGNSA. As DNA, the CDR3 is TGTGCCAGCAGCTTAGATAAGGGGTACTATGGCTACACCTTC. Amino acid sequence: CASSLDKGYYGYTF.

This clone was seen a single time. The chain combines TRBV4-3 with TRBJ1-1; no firm D call. Per germline, CDR1 LGHNA and CDR2 YSLEER. The CDR3 runs to 15 residues. Trimming left V 0 bases short and J 3 bases short, with 11 bases between. This CDR3 reads CASSQDSFGDTEAFF. The CDR3 DNA reads as TGCGCCAGCAGCCAAGATAGTTTTGGGGACACTGAAGCTTTCTTT.

The genes are TRBV11-2 and TRBJ2-7; unclear D gene. This CDR3 contains 13 residues. Deletions cut 1 base from V and 1 base from J, with 5 bases between. Germline V gene sequence: CDR1 SGHAT, CDR2 FQNNGV. The CDR3 DNA reads as TGTGCCAGCAGCTTAGCAGCATCCTACGAGCAGTACTTC. It codes for CASSLAASYEQYF.

The chain joins TRBV18 to TRBJ1-6; 7 bases fit TRBD1. This CDR3 has 15 amino acids. V dropped 1 base and J dropped 5; count of bases not matched to a gene: 2. Per the germline V gene, CDR1 is KGHSH and CDR2 is LQKENI. CDR3 sequence: CASSPQGADNSPLHF. Written as DNA, the CDR3 is TGTGCCAGCTCACCACAGGGGGCAGATAATTCACCCCTCCACTTT.

Regarding this clone: The junction shows a germline mismatch at one end, possibly a read error. J is TRBJ1-2 and V is TRBV28; maybe TRBD1 (6 bases). CDR3 size: 13 residues. Germline CDR1 is MDHEN and CDR2 is SYDVKM. The CDR3 DNA reads as TGTGCCAACAGTCGGACAGATATCTATGGCTACACCTTC. Protein sequence: CANSRTDIYGYTF.

The rearrangement links TRBV7-6 to TRBJ1-1; D unresolved. Germline V gene sequence: CDR1 SGHVS, CDR2 FNYEAQ. V was cut by 1 base and J by 1 base, with 10 bases left in between. The CDR3 is made up of 15 amino acids. CDR3 amino acids: CASSLDWDGNTEAFF. Written as DNA, the CDR3 is TGTGCCAGCAGCTTAGATTGGGATGGGAACACTGAAGCTTTCTTT.

The V gene is TRBV5-1, the J gene TRBJ2-2, with D possibly being TRBD1 or TRBD2 (5 bases each). The germline V gene encodes CDR1 SGHRS and CDR2 YFSETQ. This CDR3 spans 14 amino acids. V shed 5 bases and J shed 5 bases, with 13 bases lying between them. CDR3 nucleotides: TGCGCCAGCAGGATGCAGGGACGGACCGGGGAGCTGTTTTTT. This translates into CASRMQGRTGELFF.

CDR3 DNA sequence: TGTGCCAGAAGCCACTCCGCCCTAGCGAAAGAGCCCCCCGACCAAGAGACCCAGTACTTC. This codes for CARSHSALAKEPPDQETQYF. This chain joins TRBV7-5 and TRBJ2-5; the table's D call, TRBD2, has no DNA check behind it. TRBV7-5 is classified as a pseudogene. This CDR3 contains 20 residues.

The chain uses TRBV27 and TRBJ1-2; TRBD1 is a possible D gene (6 bases). With 3 bases removed from V and 6 bases from J, the gap between germline ends came to 14 bases. The germline CDR1 and CDR2 sequences are MNHEY and SMNVEV (reference sequence). The CDR3 is 14 amino acids. CDR3 in amino acids: CASSFLGGVNGYTF. For the CDR3, the DNA is TGTGCCAGCAGTTTCCTAGGGGGTGTAAATGGCTACACCTTC.

The J gene is TRBJ1-2, the V gene TRBV6-5; 8 bases map to TRBD1. CDR1 MNHEY and CDR2 SVGAGI come from the germline V gene. The CDR3 runs to 12 residues. With V trimmed by 7 bases and J by 6 bases, 4 bases remained unmatched. The CDR3: CASTSGGHGYTF. CDR3 bases: TGTGCCAGCACCTCAGGGGGCCATGGCTACACCTTC.

This sequence joins TRBV15 and TRBJ1-5; D unresolved. Trimming took 4 bases from V and 7 from J, leaving 23 bases between them. The CDR3 loop spans 17 amino acids. Germline CDR1 and CDR2: LNHNV and YYDKDF (reference sequence). DNA for the CDR3: TGTGCCACCAGCAACCTCCGGCAGCGTCCATCGGCGCAGCCCCAGCATTTT. Translation gives CATSNLRQRPSAQPQHF.

The chain recombines TRBV5-4 with TRBJ1-1; tentative D call: TRBD1 (5 bases). The CDR3 spans 16 residues. Germline V CDR1 and CDR2: SGHNT, YYREEE (reference sequence). V lost 4 bases to trimming and J lost 1 base, with 17 bases between them. The DNA for the CDR3 is TGTGCCAGCAGCCTCTTCAACAGGCTCCGGAACACTGAAGCTTTCTTT. This sequence encodes CASSLFNRLRNTEAFF.

V is TRBV28 and J is TRBJ2-6; 8 bases line up with TRBD1. The CDR3 contains 17 residues. J lost 4 bases, V lost 5 bases, and 10 bases had no gene match. Germline lookup yields CDR1 MDHEN and CDR2 SYDVKM. The DNA for the CDR3 is TGTGCCAGCAGTCCAGGGACAGGTCCCAGGGGGGCCAACGTCCTGACTTTC. It translates to CASSPGTGPRGANVLTF.

The rearrangement uses TRBV12-5 and TRBJ2-3, with 7 bases lining up with TRBD1. After removal of 5 bases from V and 4 bases from J, the junction contained 6 bases not matched to a gene. The germline V gene encodes CDR1 LGHNT and CDR2 FRNRAP. This CDR3 has 14 amino acids. The CDR3 loop reads CASGQGGGSDTQYF. The CDR3 DNA is TGTGCTAGTGGTCAAGGGGGCGGGTCAGATACGCAGTATTTT.

The J gene is TRBJ1-6, the V gene TRBV7-2; 8 nucleotides agree with TRBD1. The CDR3 covers 15 residues. V was pared by 5 bases and J by 6 bases, with 6 bases of the junction left unmatched. The germline gives CDR1 SGHTA, CDR2 FQGNSA. The CDR3 spells CASSPRTGINSPLHF. The CDR3 DNA reads TGTGCCAGCAGCCCCAGGACAGGGATTAATTCACCCCTCCACTTT.

The chain employs TRBV29-1 and TRBJ2-7, with D possibly TRBD1 on 5 matching bases. V dropped 5 bases and J dropped 3 bases, with 23 bases sitting between them. The CDR3 is 16 amino acids. Per the germline V gene, CDR1 is SQVTM and CDR2 is ANQGSEA. In DNA, the CDR3 is TGCAGCGTTATAGGGGAACGACAGTTGTCCCTCTACGAGCAGTACTTC. Translating gives CSVIGERQLSLYEQYF.

J is TRBJ2-5 and V is TRBV7-9, with a tentative D call TRBD2 (6 bases). Germline values: CDR1 SEHNR, CDR2 FQNEAQ (reference sequence). CDR3 size: 14 residues. V dropped 5 bases and J dropped 9 bases, with 19 bases sitting between them. DNA of the CDR3: TGTGCCAGCAGCGCATCCGGGACTCCAGCGGCCCAGTACTTC. Protein: CASSASGTPAAQYF.

This chain joins TRBV4-1 and TRBJ2-7; the match to TRBD1 covers 8 bases. The CDR3 runs 16 residues. V trimming: 3 bases; J trimming: 4 bases; junction bases outside the gene matches: 11. The germline V gene encodes CDR1 MGHRA and CDR2 YSYEKL. Here the CDR3 reads CASSHNPGQAEYEQYF. The CDR3 region has the DNA TGCGCCAGCAGCCATAACCCGGGACAGGCAGAATACGAGCAGTACTTC.

J is TRBJ2-6 and V is TRBV10-3; 8 positions agree with TRBD1. This CDR3 has 17 amino acids. Germline CDR1 ENHRY, CDR2 SYGVKD. The V segment lost 5 bases and the J segment 0 bases; nucleotides outside the gene matches: 6. DNA for the CDR3: TGTGCCATCAGTTCAGGGGGCTCGAGCTCTGGGGCCAACGTCCTGACTTTC. Translated, it gives CAISSGGSSSGANVLTF.

This clone was seen a handful of times. The V and J genes are TRBV7-9 and TRBJ1-4; 10 bases map to TRBD1. The CDR3 length is 16 residues. Trimming at V came to 3 bases and at J to 4 bases, leaving 5 bases not matched to a gene. Per germline, CDR1 SEHNR and CDR2 FQNEAQ (reference sequence). The CDR3 sequence is CASSLGQGRGNEKLFF. The CDR3 DNA reads as TGTGCCAGCAGCTTGGGACAGGGGCGGGGTAATGAAAAACTGTTTTTT.

This chain links TRBV11-2 with TRBJ1-5; D unresolved. The CDR3 sequence is 12 residues long. V lost 1 base and J lost 11, with 9 bases in between. From germline, CDR1 is SGHAT and CDR2 FQNNGV. This CDR3 is CASSLVGEAQHF. The CDR3, as DNA: TGTGCCAGCAGCTTAGTTGGGGAGGCCCAGCATTTT.

This chain connects TRBV5-1 to TRBJ2-7, with 11 bases aligning to TRBD1. The V gene's germline CDR1 is SGHRS and CDR2 YFSETQ. V shed 4 bases, J shed 7 bases, and the junction held 7 bases outside the gene matches. CDR3 length equals 14 residues. This CDR3 is CASSIGQGANEQYF. CDR3 nucleotides: TGCGCCAGCAGCATCGGACAGGGGGCTAATGAGCAGTACTTC.

The V and J genes are TRBV6-5 and TRBJ1-5, with unresolved D. V gave up 2 bases and J gave up 2 bases, with 7 bases separating them. CDR3 length equals 14 residues. Germline lookup yields CDR1 MNHEY and CDR2 SVGAGI. Written as DNA, the CDR3 is TGTGCCAGCAGTTACCTATTAGGCAATCAGCCCCAGCATTTT. This translates into CASSYLLGNQPQHF.